Listed here are 26 T cell receptor beta chains from one sample, sequenced in a study of Ad26.COV2.S vaccination and SARS-CoV-2 variants. Treatment defined: some 20 received Ad26.COV2.S at low or high dose, single or two shots; 5 received placebo; per-sample allocation not given. Material that was analyzed had been drawn on day 63 after the first vaccine or placebo injection. Assay used: immunoSEQ multiplex PCR; TCRdb lists only in-frame clones, some missing. The sample contains about 350,000 clones, 85% of which appear only once. Material: peripheral blood, obtained in a trial of Ad26.COV2.S vaccine versus placebo. The source is a person aged 18 to 59 who received the Ad26.COV2.S COVID-19 vaccine or a placebo.

Remarks on this clone: A junction end diverges from the germline sequence, so it may reflect a read error. The chain uses TRBV7-8 and TRBJ2-3, with 8 positions matching TRBD2. Germline loops: CDR1 SGHVS, CDR2 FQNEAQ. The CDR3 covers 14 residues. The CDR3 spells CASSLSGSRDTQYF. In nucleotides, the CDR3 is TGTGCCAGCAGCTTAAGCGGGAGCAGAGATACGCAGTATTTT.

The J gene is TRBJ2-1, the V gene TRBV5-1; D possibly corresponds to TRBD2 (6 bases). Germline V gene data show CDR1 as SGHRS and CDR2 as YFSETQ. The V and J ends lost 4 bases and 8 bases respectively, with 16 bases between them. The CDR3 consists of 14 residues. The DNA for the CDR3 is TGCGCCAGCAGCCGACCGGACGGCGGGGATGAGCAGTTCTTC. Its translation: CASSRPDGGDEQFF. The complete variable domain, with remaining parts taken from reference TRBV5-1 and TRBJ2-1, reads KAGVTQTPRYLIKTRGQQVTLSCSPISGHRSVSWYQQTPGQGLQFLFEYFSETQRNKGNFPGRFSGRQFSNSRSEMNVSTLELGDSALYLCASSRPDGGDEQFFGPGTRLTVL.

The chain combines TRBV28 with TRBJ2-7; D may correspond to TRBD1 or TRBD2 (5 bases each). The V end was cut by 2 bases, the J end by 4 bases, with 15 bases between. The CDR3 totals 15 residues. Germline-derived CDR1 and CDR2 are MDHEN and SYDVKM. For the CDR3, the DNA is TGTGCCAGCAGTTTAGGGGGTTTTATTAGGTACGAGCAGTACTTC. This codes for CASSLGGFIRYEQYF.

The chain joins TRBV7-6 to TRBJ2-7, with a possible D match to TRBD2 (5 bases). Germline lookup yields CDR1 SGHVS and CDR2 FNYEAQ. The V and J ends lost 0 bases and 3 bases respectively, with 12 bases between them. The CDR3 consists of 15 residues. This CDR3 reads CASSLAESTSYEQYF. As DNA, the CDR3 is TGTGCCAGCAGCTTAGCAGAGTCAACTAGCTACGAGCAGTACTTC.

V usage is TRBV25-1 and J usage is TRBJ1-3; D remains ambiguous. The CDR3 is made up of 13 amino acids. The germline CDR1 and CDR2 sequences are MGHDK and SYGVNS. V was trimmed by 7 bases and J by 0 bases, leaving 7 bases between them. The CDR3 reads CASNPSSGNTIYF. The CDR3 DNA follows: TGTGCCAGCAACCCCTCCTCTGGAAACACCATATATTTT.

The chain is built from TRBV19 and TRBJ2-1, with D perhaps matching TRBD1 (6 bases). CDR3 length: 14 residues. Trimming pared 8 bases from V and 4 bases from J, leaving 15 bases between. CDR1 and CDR2 from the germline V gene are LNHDA and SQIVND (reference sequence). CDR3 nucleotides: TGTGCCAGTTGGGACCAGGACAGTTACAATGAGCAGTTCTTC. Encoded protein: CASWDQDSYNEQFF.

The V and J genes are TRBV3-1 (or the pseudogene TRBV3-2) and TRBJ2-3; TRBD2 matches at 9 bases. The CDR3 consists of 17 residues. Germline V gene sequence: CDR1 LGHDT, CDR2 YNNKEL (reference sequence). Trimming cost V 4 bases and J 4 bases; bases outside gene matches: 12. The CDR3 reads CASSLPLVAGVSDTQYF. CDR3 DNA: TGTGCCAGCAGCCTGCCCCTTGTAGCGGGAGTCTCAGATACGCAGTATTTT.

The genes are TRBV5-5 and TRBJ2-7; 7 bases fit TRBD1. Unmatched junction bases numbered 2, after V lost 1 base and J lost 4 bases. The CDR3 contains 13 residues. Looked up from germline, CDR1 is SGHKS and CDR2 is YYEKEE (reference sequence). The CDR3 DNA sequence: TGTGCCAGCAGCTTGAACAGGGGATACGAGCAGTACTTC. Encoded protein: CASSLNRGYEQYF.

This chain uses TRBV14 with TRBJ2-2; D perhaps matches TRBD1 (5 bases). Germline values: CDR1 SGHDN, CDR2 FVKESK. The CDR3 is 16 amino acids. V was shortened by 3 bases and J by 1 base, with 12 bases between the two germline ends. For the CDR3, the DNA is TGTGCCAGCAGCCAGACGCTCCAGGGGAACACCGGGGAGCTGTTTTTT. Translating it yields CASSQTLQGNTGELFF. The full variable domain, with the rest looked up from reference TRBV14 and TRBJ2-2, is EAGVTQFPSHSVIEKGQTVTLRCDPISGHDNLYWYRRVMGKEIKFLLHFVKESKQDESGMPNNRFLAERTGGTYSTLKVQPAELEDSGVYFCASSQTLQGNTGELFFGEGSRLTVL.

The chain carries TRBV9 and TRBJ1-6; tentative D call: TRBD1 (6 bases). The CDR3 spans 15 residues. The V end was cut by 6 bases, the J end by 9 bases, with 19 bases between. Germline CDR1 is SGDLS and CDR2 is YYNGEE. In nucleotides, the CDR3 is TGTGCCAGCACCTCTGGAGGGGGGCGCGGTTCACCCCTCCACTTT. Translation gives CASTSGGGRGSPLHF.

The rearrangement joins TRBV7-2 to TRBJ1-1; 7 positions match TRBD1. V shed 3 bases, J shed 10 bases, and the junction held 8 bases outside the gene matches. Germline V CDR1 and CDR2: SGHTA, FQGNSA. This CDR3 is 13 amino acids long. The CDR3 sequence is CASSFGGQTGAFF. CDR3 DNA sequence: TGTGCCAGCAGCTTTGGGGGACAGACGGGAGCTTTCTTT.

The rearrangement joins TRBV28 to TRBJ1-2; 8 nucleotides align to TRBD1. Germline trimming cut 5 bases from V and 4 bases from J; bases unmatched to any gene: 3. CDR1 and CDR2 (germline): MDHEN, SYDVKM. The CDR3 runs to 13 residues. The CDR3 region is CASSLDRVYGYTF. In DNA, the CDR3 is TGTGCCAGCAGTCTGGACAGGGTCTATGGCTACACCTTC.

The chain employs TRBV27 and TRBJ2-2, with TRBD2 identical over 7 bases. V lost 4 bases, J lost 5 bases, and 10 bases stayed unmatched. The CDR3 is made up of 16 amino acids. Germline CDR1 and CDR2: MNHEY and SMNVEV (reference sequence). The CDR3 sequence: CASSSTRTSKTGELFF. As DNA, the CDR3 is TGTGCCAGCAGTTCTACCAGGACTAGTAAAACCGGGGAGCTGTTTTTT.

The rearrangement uses TRBV7-6 and TRBJ2-7, with 7 bases identical to TRBD2. The CDR3 runs to 16 residues. Per germline, CDR1 SGHVS and CDR2 FNYEAQ. The J segment lost 2 bases and the V segment lost 1 base, leaving 8 bases of the junction unmatched. CDR3 nucleotides: TGTGCCAGCAGCTTAGGGGATAGCGGGCTAGCCTACGAGCAGTACTTC. Amino acids: CASSLGDSGLAYEQYF.

The chain couples TRBV7-6 to TRBJ2-1, with D hard to call. V was pared by 2 bases and J by 7 bases, with 6 bases between. This CDR3 has 12 amino acids. The germline V gene has CDR1 SGHVS and CDR2 FNYEAQ. For the CDR3, the DNA is TGTGCCAGCAGCTTAAACTTAAATGAGCAGTTCTTC. Residues: CASSLNLNEQFF.

This chain joins TRBV5-1 and TRBJ1-1, with unresolved D. Germline assignment: CDR1 SGHRS and CDR2 YFSETQ. This CDR3 has 15 amino acids. V was clipped by 0 bases and J by 3 bases, with 12 bases between them. CDR3 nucleotide sequence: TGCGCCAGCAGCTTGGGTGGCCCCGCGGACACTGAAGCTTTCTTT. Translating gives CASSLGGPADTEAFF.

The rearrangement links TRBV18 to TRBJ1-5; D gene unclear. The V gene lost 6 bases and the J gene lost 0 bases, with 6 bases spanning the gap. CDR1 KGHSH and CDR2 LQKENI come from the germline V gene. The CDR3 spans 13 residues. CDR3 in DNA: TGTGCCAGCTCCTACAGTAGCAATCAGCCCCAGCATTTT. Translating it yields CASSYSSNQPQHF.

V gene TRBV3-1 (or the pseudogene TRBV3-2) combines with J gene TRBJ2-7; TRBD1 is a possible D gene (6 bases). The CDR3 consists of 15 residues. The germline gives CDR1 LGHDT, CDR2 YNNKEL (reference sequence). V lost 1 base and J 3 bases, leaving 13 bases between the germline ends. The CDR3 loop reads CASSQAWGPVYEQYF. CDR3 coding DNA: TGTGCCAGCAGCCAAGCTTGGGGGCCTGTCTACGAGCAGTACTTC.

This clone was detected only once. The same CDR3 can be traced to other DNA sequences in this sample. The chain is built from TRBV20-1 and TRBJ2-1; D gene unclear. The length of the CDR3 is 11 residues. Germline V gene data show CDR1 as DFQATT and CDR2 as SNEGSKA (reference sequence). Deletions cut 3 bases from V and 7 bases from J, with 7 bases between. Here the CDR3 reads CSASRENEQFF. DNA of the CDR3: TGCAGTGCTAGTCGCGAGAATGAGCAGTTCTTC.

The V and J genes are TRBV18 and TRBJ1-1; 7 bases fit TRBD1. Germline CDR1 reads KGHSH; CDR2 reads LQKENI. After removal of 4 bases from V and 2 bases from J, the junction contained 4 bases not matched to a gene. The CDR3 covers 14 residues. CDR3 sequence: CASSLRDSNTEAFF. The CDR3 nucleotides are TGTGCCAGCTCACTCCGGGACAGTAACACTGAAGCTTTCTTT.

The CDR3 region has the DNA TGTGCCAGCACGGCCCCTCCAGGGTGGGGCTATGGCTACACCTTC. It specifies CASTAPPGWGYGYTF. The V and J genes are TRBV2 and TRBJ1-2, with D maybe TRBD1 (5 bases). This CDR3 spans 15 amino acids. V lost 7 bases, J lost 4 bases, and 19 bases lay in between. Germline V gene data show CDR1 as SNHLY and CDR2 as FYNNEI.

The chain joins TRBV6-2 or TRBV6-3 to TRBJ2-3, with TRBD2 identical over 12 bases. Germline values: CDR1 MNHEY, CDR2 SVGEGT. There are 17 residues in the CDR3. The V gene end was trimmed by 6 bases and the J gene end by 1 base; junction bases not matched to a gene: 8. The CDR3 DNA follows: TGTGCCAGCAGCCACGGGACTAGCGGGTGGGGCACAGATACGCAGTATTTT. Amino acids: CASSHGTSGWGTDTQYF.

This clone was counted a few times. The chain carries TRBV5-1 and TRBJ2-3; D possibly matches TRBD1 or TRBD2 (5 bases each). V was clipped by 2 bases and J by 4 bases, with 14 bases between them. The CDR3 totals 15 residues. Germline V lookup: CDR1 SGHRS, CDR2 YFSETQ. DNA for the CDR3: TGCGCCAGCAGCTTCGCATTCCAGGGACCAGATACGCAGTATTTT. It codes for CASSFAFQGPDTQYF.

The chain has TRBV10-2 and TRBJ2-7; weak D call: TRBD1 (5 bases). Germline CDR1 WSHSY, CDR2 SAAADI. The CDR3 is 14 residues long. Trimming stripped 5 bases from V and 0 bases from J, with 11 bases between. The CDR3 DNA reads as TGCGCCAGCAGTAGGGGTCCGAACTCCTACGAGCAGTACTTC. Its translation is CASSRGPNSYEQYF.

The J gene is TRBJ2-7, the V gene TRBV5-1, with TRBD1 identical over 7 bases. Germline V gene data show CDR1 as SGHRS and CDR2 as YFSETQ. The CDR3 totals 15 residues. Trimming removed 2 bases from V and 2 bases from J; junction bases left unmatched: 7. The CDR3 nucleotides read TGCGCCAGCAGCTTAGGACAGGAAAGGGCCTACGAGCAGTACTTC. It specifies CASSLGQERAYEQYF.

This clone came up a few times. J is TRBJ1-3 and V is TRBV28, with 7 nucleotides matching TRBD1. In germline, CDR1 is MDHEN, CDR2 SYDVKM. Unmatched junction bases numbered 4, after V lost 4 bases and J lost 1 base. There are 15 residues in the CDR3. The CDR3, as DNA: TGTGCCAGCAGTTCCGTGACAGGGTCTGGAAACACCATATATTTT. Its translation is CASSSVTGSGNTIYF.